Below, 29 T cell receptor beta chains from the same sample are listed, as sequenced in a study of CD8 T cells in Susac syndrome. Random hexamers were used to reverse transcribe the RNA input (roughly 0.5 to 1 ug). MiXCR, applied by TCRdb to the immunoSEQ multiplex PCR reads, yields one record per CDR3 protein. The data show around 140,000 distinct CDR3 sequences, with 80% seen just once and around 0.49% held by the top ten. The specimen was CD8+ T cells from PBMCs. The receptor source for this set is a human donor with multiple sclerosis.

The chain recombines TRBV27 with TRBJ1-5, with a weak D call TRBD1 (6 bases). V lost 6 bases and J lost 3, with 12 bases in between. The CDR3 consists of 14 residues. The germline V gene encodes CDR1 MNHEY and CDR2 SMNVEV (reference sequence). CDR3 in amino acids: CASRAGQPNQPQHF. In nucleotides, the CDR3 is TGTGCCAGCAGGGCAGGACAGCCCAATCAGCCCCAGCATTTT.

This clonotype has just a few counts. The rearrangement uses TRBV7-9 and TRBJ2-5; 7 positions match TRBD2. V lost 2 bases, J lost 2 bases, and 5 bases stayed unmatched. Germline CDR1 and CDR2: SEHNR and FQNEAQ (reference sequence). The CDR3 is 15 residues long. In nucleotides, the CDR3 is TGTGCCAGCAGCTTAATCGTGCGGGAGCAAGAGACCCAGTACTTC. This encodes CASSLIVREQETQYF.

V and J are TRBV25-1 and TRBJ2-7; perhaps TRBD2 as D (6 bases). The CDR3 spans 16 residues. Trimming removed 8 bases at V and 5 bases at J, with 25 bases between. Per the germline V gene, CDR1 is MGHDK and CDR2 is SYGVNS. The chain's CDR3 is CASLAGTRAAKDEQYV. In DNA, the CDR3 is TGTGCCAGCTTGGCGGGGACCAGGGCCGCCAAGGACGAGCAGTACGTC.

The chain has TRBV12-5 and TRBJ2-7; no clear D. CDR3 length: 17 residues. V gave up 5 bases and J gave up 0 bases, with 20 bases separating them. Germline V gene sequence: CDR1 LGHNT, CDR2 FRNRAP. CDR3 sequence reads: CASGLQVTPTSSYEQYF. In DNA form, the CDR3 reads TGTGCTAGTGGTCTTCAAGTAACCCCAACGAGCTCCTACGAGCAGTACTTC.

The CDR3 sequence: CASKRMSGEKLFF. The CDR3 region has the DNA TGTGCCAGCAAACGAATGTCGGGTGAAAAACTGTTTTTT. The V and J genes are TRBV27 and TRBJ1-4; D ambiguous. Germline CDR1 and CDR2: MNHEY and SMNVEV (reference sequence). The CDR3 contains 13 residues. V lost 7 bases and J 7 bases, leaving 13 bases between the germline ends.

The chain recombines TRBV27 with TRBJ2-1, with D unclear. Deletions cut 4 bases from V and 4 bases from J, with 5 bases between. Germline V CDR1 and CDR2: MNHEY, SMNVEV (reference sequence). CDR3 size: 12 residues. The CDR3 DNA reads TGTGCCAGCAGTTCCGATTACAATGAGCAGTTCTTC. Its translation: CASSSDYNEQFF.

The chain links TRBV13 to TRBJ1-1, with a tentative D call TRBD1 (5 bases). The CDR3 is made up of 14 amino acids. Germline V CDR1 and CDR2: PRHDT, FYEKMQ (reference sequence). Trimming took 2 bases from V and 4 from J, leaving 11 bases between them. CDR3 in amino acids: CASSLSVGGTEAFF. In nucleotides, the CDR3 is TGTGCCAGCAGCTTATCGGTGGGGGGCACTGAAGCTTTCTTT.

Only one count was recorded for this clonotype. The chain links TRBV6-2 or TRBV6-3 to TRBJ1-5; D uncertain. Germline CDR1 MNHEY, CDR2 SVGEGT. The CDR3 is 15 residues long. Trimming took 1 base from V and 5 from J, leaving 12 bases between them. The CDR3 nucleotides read TGTGCCAGCAGTTACTGCTGCAGGAGCGATCAGCCCCAGCATTTT. It is translated as CASSYCCRSDQPQHF.

This sequence joins TRBV29-1 and TRBJ1-1; D not certain. Germline CDR1 reads SQVTM; CDR2 reads ANQGSEA. The V and J ends lost 8 bases and 2 bases respectively, with 9 bases between them. The CDR3 runs 11 residues. The CDR3 DNA reads TGCAGCACTCTGGATAACACTGAAGCTTTCTTT. Amino acids: CSTLDNTEAFF.

CDR3 nucleotides: TGTGCCAGCAGTTTATCTGGGGGCCCGTCTGAGACTTTCTTT. This sequence encodes CASSLSGGPSETFF. The chain carries TRBV6-1 and TRBJ1-1; tentative D call: TRBD1 (6 bases). Germline CDR1 is MNHNS and CDR2 is SASEGT. V lost 5 bases to trimming and J lost 12 bases, with 22 bases between them. CDR3 length equals 14 residues.

The rearrangement joins TRBV7-9 to TRBJ2-1, with D possibly matching TRBD1 (5 bases). This CDR3 is built from 12 residues. Trimming removed 6 bases from V and 9 bases from J, with 12 bases in between. The germline V gene has CDR1 SEHNR and CDR2 FQNEAQ (reference sequence). In DNA form, the CDR3 reads TGTGCCAGCAGTAGGGGCTCGCCTGAGCAGTTCTTC. Protein: CASSRGSPEQFF.

Details on this clonotype: A junction end diverges from the germline sequence, so it may reflect a read error. V and J are TRBV4-3 and TRBJ2-2; 13 bases match TRBD2. The CDR3 is 15 amino acids. The germline V gene has CDR1 LGHNA and CDR2 YSLEER. CDR3 in DNA: TGCGCCAGCAGCCCGGGGACTAGCGGGACCGGGGAGCTGCTTTTT. Its protein product is CASSPGTSGTGELLF.

The chain combines TRBV30 with TRBJ2-5; the D gene is possibly TRBD2 (6 bases). Germline V gene data show CDR1 as GTSNPN and CDR2 as SVGIG (reference sequence). The CDR3 is 13 amino acids. The V end lost 0 bases, the J end lost 4 bases, and 9 bases lay between the germline ends. The CDR3 here is CAWSVGGRETQYF. The DNA for the CDR3 is TGTGCCTGGAGTGTAGGAGGGCGAGAGACCCAGTACTTC.

J is TRBJ1-1 and V is TRBV11-2, with D uncertain. Deletions cut 4 bases from V and 8 bases from J, with 8 bases between. There are 11 residues in the CDR3. CDR1 is SGHAT, CDR2 FQNNGV, per germline. The CDR3 reads CASSSPLEAFF. The DNA of the CDR3 is TGTGCCAGCAGCTCTCCGTTGGAAGCTTTCTTT.

The rearrangement uses TRBV5-6 and TRBJ1-1, with D unclear. The germline V and J ends were trimmed by 1 base and 6 bases, with 4 bases remaining between them. The CDR3 runs to 11 residues. Germline V CDR1 and CDR2: SGHDT, YYEEEE. The CDR3 DNA follows: TGTGCCAGCAGCTTGACTTCTGAAGCTTTCTTT. It translates to CASSLTSEAFF.

This chain connects TRBV6-2 or TRBV6-3 to TRBJ1-5, with D hard to call. CDR3 length: 15 amino acids. The germline V and J ends were trimmed by 6 bases and 0 bases, with 12 bases remaining between them. Looked up from germline, CDR1 is MNHEY and CDR2 is SVGEGT. The CDR3 here is CASSEEIYSNQPQHF. The CDR3 region has the DNA TGTGCCAGCAGCGAGGAAATTTATAGCAATCAGCCCCAGCATTTT.

This chain uses TRBV9 with TRBJ2-1; D not resolved. Germline V CDR1 and CDR2: SGDLS, YYNGEE. The CDR3 spans 14 residues. Trimming took 4 bases from V and 2 from J, leaving 10 bases between them. The CDR3 DNA reads as TGTGCCAGCAGCCCCGTGTCGGCCTACAATGAGCAGTTCTTC. It specifies CASSPVSAYNEQFF.

V usage is TRBV5-6 and J usage is TRBJ1-4; possibly TRBD1 for D (5 bases). Trimming took off 2 bases at V and 8 bases at J, with 16 bases between the two ends. This CDR3 region has 15 residues. Germline assignment: CDR1 SGHDT and CDR2 YYEEEE. The CDR3 spells CASSLRTPLGEKLFF. CDR3 nucleotide sequence: TGTGCCAGCAGCTTAAGGACACCTCTCGGGGAAAAACTGTTTTTT.

The CDR3 loop reads CASSVGLAGEAGELFF. The CDR3 coding sequence is TGTGCCAGCAGCGTAGGACTAGCGGGGGAGGCCGGGGAGCTGTTTTTT. The chain carries TRBV7-2 and TRBJ2-2; TRBD2 aligns across 13 bases. Germline values: CDR1 SGHTA, CDR2 FQGNSA. The CDR3 has 16 residues. Trimming at V came to 5 bases and at J to 6 bases, leaving 6 bases not matched to a gene.

The CDR3 DNA reads as TGCGCCAGCAGCGGGACAGTGACTCTCATTGGCACCATATATTTT. Its protein is CASSGTVTLIGTIYF. V gene TRBV4-1 combines with J gene TRBJ1-3, with TRBD1 matching over 7 bases. The CDR3 length is 15 residues. V shed 5 bases and J 9 bases; nucleotides not matched to a gene: 13. Germline CDR1 and CDR2: MGHRA and YSYEKL.

The chain has TRBV2 and TRBJ2-7; a possible D gene is TRBD2 (6 bases). The V end was cut by 6 bases, the J end by 6 bases, with 21 bases between. There are 15 residues in the CDR3. CDR1 is SNHLY and CDR2 is FYNNEI in the germline V gene. This CDR3 is CASSHAGRAGVEQYF. CDR3 coding DNA: TGTGCCAGCAGCCACGCGGGACGGGCCGGGGTCGAGCAGTACTTC. The variable domain in full, with the rest retrieved from reference TRBV2 and TRBJ2-7, is EPEVTQTPSHQVTQMGQEVILRCVPISNHLYFYWYRQILGQKVEFLVSFYNNEISEKSEIFDDQFSVERPDGSNFTLKIRSTKLEDSAMYFCASSHAGRAGVEQYFGPGTRLTVT.

The V call is TRBV7-9, the J call TRBJ2-1; D not certain. The length of the CDR3 is 12 residues. V lost 4 bases, J lost 6 bases, and 7 bases lay in between. The germline gives CDR1 SEHNR, CDR2 FQNEAQ (reference sequence). The CDR3 here is CASSSLGNEQFF. CDR3 in DNA: TGTGCCAGCAGCTCCCTGGGCAATGAGCAGTTCTTC.

The count of this clonotype is one. The chain combines TRBV7-8 with TRBJ2-1; D is ambiguous. Deletions cut 4 bases from V and 2 bases from J, with 12 bases between. Germline-derived CDR1 and CDR2 are SGHVS and FQNEAQ. The CDR3 length is 15 residues. CDR3 region: CASSSKSAPYNEQFF. In DNA, the CDR3 is TGTGCCAGCAGCTCCAAATCAGCCCCCTACAATGAGCAGTTCTTC.

The chain has TRBV11-2 and TRBJ2-5, with TRBD1 as a possible D gene (6 bases). Per the germline V gene, CDR1 is SGHAT and CDR2 is FQNNGV. The CDR3 loop spans 15 amino acids. Trimming took 4 bases from V and 0 from J, leaving 12 bases between them. The DNA for the CDR3 is TGTGCCAGCAGCTACCTCGGACAGAACCAAGAGACCCAGTACTTC. It translates to CASSYLGQNQETQYF.

The V call is TRBV5-4, the J call TRBJ2-7; 8 nucleotides agree with TRBD1. This CDR3 spans 14 amino acids. The germline gives CDR1 SGHNT, CDR2 YYREEE (reference sequence). V gave up 5 bases and J gave up 3 bases; unmatched junction bases: 7. CDR3 residues: CASSLGQGIYEQYF. CDR3 DNA sequence: TGTGCCAGCAGTCTCGGACAGGGTATCTACGAGCAGTACTTC.

This clonotype has only a few counts. The V and J genes are TRBV11-1 and TRBJ2-3, with 10 bases identical to TRBD2. The germline gives CDR1 SGHAT, CDR2 FQDESV (reference sequence). CDR3 length: 20 residues. The V segment lost 5 bases and the J segment 2 bases; nucleotides outside the gene matches: 19. CDR3 sequence reads: CASSPRDSGGSLKTTDTQYF. The CDR3 bases are TGTGCCAGCAGCCCGCGGGATAGCGGGGGGAGTCTTAAAACCACAGATACGCAGTATTTT.

The rearrangement links TRBV13 to TRBJ2-3, with D perhaps matching TRBD2 (6 bases). The ends were cut back, 5 bases at V and 4 bases at J, with 22 bases in the middle. The CDR3 covers 17 residues. The germline CDR1 and CDR2 sequences are PRHDT and FYEKMQ (reference sequence). CDR3 sequence: CASSPPLDLAQSDTQYF. CDR3 in DNA: TGTGCCAGCAGCCCGCCACTGGACCTAGCGCAATCAGATACGCAGTATTTT.

This sequence joins TRBV7-3 and TRBJ2-1, with D possibly TRBD2 on 6 matching bases. The CDR3 is 16 residues long. Trimming shortened V by 4 bases and J by 8 bases, and 21 bases separated the two germline ends. Germline V CDR1 and CDR2: SGHTA, FQGTGA. CDR3 protein: CASSSRWGEATDEQFF. The CDR3, as DNA: TGTGCCAGCAGCTCCCGGTGGGGGGAGGCTACCGATGAGCAGTTCTTC.

The chain links TRBV2 to TRBJ2-7; 9 bases are a match to TRBD1. The ends lost 6 bases at V and 3 bases at J; junction bases unmatched: 3. The CDR3 has 13 amino acids. Germline V gene sequence: CDR1 SNHLY, CDR2 FYNNEI. CDR3 coding DNA: TGTGCCAGCAGGTCGGACAGGGGCTACGAGCAGTACTTC. It encodes CASRSDRGYEQYF.